This T cell receptor (beta chain) was recovered during a study of lymphopenia after photon versus proton radiotherapy. Findings and caveats of the study: Larger post-nadir TCR diversity loss correlated inversely with survival in deceased patients. Relative stability marked proton patients; photon patients lost diversity and naive cells. Oligoclonal CD8+ Temra expansion after nadir drove photon patients' diversity drop.

CDR3 length: 12 residues. A word on this clone: Its antigen is currently unknown.

Profiling relied on immunoSEQ multiplex PCR, and the TCRdb table lists in-frame clones only, not all of them. This sample has about 50,000 clones, with 80% to 90% found just once. The chain is built from TRBV21-1 and TRBJ1-2. TRBV21-1 is termed a pseudogene. The material was peripheral blood, obtained from a patient treated with photon-based radiotherapy. The receptor comes from a man between 50 and 59 years old with gastric cancer. The CDR3 reads CASSKGGLGYTF. As DNA, the CDR3 is TGTGCCAGCAGCAAAGGAGGGCTTGGCTACACCTTC.